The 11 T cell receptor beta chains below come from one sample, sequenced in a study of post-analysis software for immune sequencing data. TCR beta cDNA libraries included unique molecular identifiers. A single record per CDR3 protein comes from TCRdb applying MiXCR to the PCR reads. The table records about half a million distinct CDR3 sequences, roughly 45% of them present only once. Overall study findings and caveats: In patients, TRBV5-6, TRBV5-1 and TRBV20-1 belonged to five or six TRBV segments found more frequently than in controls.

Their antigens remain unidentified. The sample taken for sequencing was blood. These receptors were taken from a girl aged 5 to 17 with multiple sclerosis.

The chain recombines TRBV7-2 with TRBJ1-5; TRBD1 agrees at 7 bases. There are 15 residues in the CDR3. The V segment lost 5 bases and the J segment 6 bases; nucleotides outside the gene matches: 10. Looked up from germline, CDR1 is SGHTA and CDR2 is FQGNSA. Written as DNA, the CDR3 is TGTGCCAGCAGCAATTGGGCAGGGGGGATTCAGCCCCAGCATTTT. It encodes CASSNWAGGIQPQHF.

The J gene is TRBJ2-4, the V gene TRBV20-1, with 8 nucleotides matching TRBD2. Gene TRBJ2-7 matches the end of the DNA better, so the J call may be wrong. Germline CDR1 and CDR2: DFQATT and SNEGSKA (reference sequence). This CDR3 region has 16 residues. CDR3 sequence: CSARGTSGNSIYEQYF. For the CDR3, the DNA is TGCAGTGCTAGGGGAACTAGCGGCAACTCGATATACGAGCAGTACTTC.

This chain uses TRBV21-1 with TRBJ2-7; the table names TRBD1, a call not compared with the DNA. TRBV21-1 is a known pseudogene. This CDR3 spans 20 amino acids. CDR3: CASSRNMGGLFNVSSYEQYF. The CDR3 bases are TGTGCCAGCAGTCGGAACATGGGTGGACTCTTTAATGTCAGCTCCTACGAGCAGTACTTC.

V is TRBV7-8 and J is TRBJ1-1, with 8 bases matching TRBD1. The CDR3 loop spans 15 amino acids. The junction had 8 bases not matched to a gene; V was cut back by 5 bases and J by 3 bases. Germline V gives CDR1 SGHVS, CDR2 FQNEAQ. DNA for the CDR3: TGTGCCAGCAGCCCCTGGACAGGGTTGGACACTGAAGCTTTCTTT. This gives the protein CASSPWTGLDTEAFF.

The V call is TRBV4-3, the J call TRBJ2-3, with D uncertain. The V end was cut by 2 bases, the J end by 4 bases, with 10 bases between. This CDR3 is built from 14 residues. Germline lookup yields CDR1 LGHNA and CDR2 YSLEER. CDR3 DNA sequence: TGCGCCAGCAGCCAACGGGCCCCCCCAGATACGCAGTATTTT. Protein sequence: CASSQRAPPDTQYF.

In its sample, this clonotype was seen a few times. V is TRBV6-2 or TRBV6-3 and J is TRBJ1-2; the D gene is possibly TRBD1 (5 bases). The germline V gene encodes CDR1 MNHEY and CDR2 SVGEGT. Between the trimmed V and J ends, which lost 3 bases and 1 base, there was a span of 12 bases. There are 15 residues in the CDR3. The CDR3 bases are TGTGCCAGCAGTTATGGGTCGGACATTAACTATGGCTACACCTTC. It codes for CASSYGSDINYGYTF.

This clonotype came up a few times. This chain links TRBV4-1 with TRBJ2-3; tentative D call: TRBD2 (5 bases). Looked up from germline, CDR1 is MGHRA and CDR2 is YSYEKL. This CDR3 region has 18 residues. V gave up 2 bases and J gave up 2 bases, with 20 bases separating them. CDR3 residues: CASSQSPGYSGSTDTQYF. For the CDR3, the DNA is TGCGCCAGCAGCCAAAGCCCGGGATATTCGGGATCCACAGATACGCAGTATTTT.

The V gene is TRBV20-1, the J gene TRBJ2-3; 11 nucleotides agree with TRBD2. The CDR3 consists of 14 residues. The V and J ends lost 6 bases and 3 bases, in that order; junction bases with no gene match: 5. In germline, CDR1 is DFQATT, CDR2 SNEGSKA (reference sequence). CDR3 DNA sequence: TGCAGTGCCTCACTAGCGGGAGAGACAGATACGCAGTATTTT. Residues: CSASLAGETDTQYF.

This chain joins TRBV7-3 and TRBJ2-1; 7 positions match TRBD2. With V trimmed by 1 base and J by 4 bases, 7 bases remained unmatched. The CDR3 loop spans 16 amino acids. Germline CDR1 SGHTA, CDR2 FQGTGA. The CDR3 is CASSLNGGSKYNEQFF. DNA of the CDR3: TGTGCCAGCAGCTTAAACGGCGGGAGTAAATACAATGAGCAGTTCTTC.

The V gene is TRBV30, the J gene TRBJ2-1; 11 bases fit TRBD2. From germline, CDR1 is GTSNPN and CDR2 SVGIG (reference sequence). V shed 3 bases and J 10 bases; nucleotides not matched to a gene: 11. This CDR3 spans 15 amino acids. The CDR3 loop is CAWSLLAGGYGEQFF. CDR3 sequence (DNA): TGTGCCTGGAGCCTTCTAGCGGGAGGTTACGGCGAGCAGTTCTTC.

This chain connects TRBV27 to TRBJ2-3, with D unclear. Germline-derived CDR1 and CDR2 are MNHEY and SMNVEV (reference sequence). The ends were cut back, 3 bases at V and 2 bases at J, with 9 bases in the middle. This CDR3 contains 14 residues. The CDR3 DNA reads TGTGCCAGCAGTTTTAACAGCGACACAGATACGCAGTATTTT. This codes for CASSFNSDTDTQYF.